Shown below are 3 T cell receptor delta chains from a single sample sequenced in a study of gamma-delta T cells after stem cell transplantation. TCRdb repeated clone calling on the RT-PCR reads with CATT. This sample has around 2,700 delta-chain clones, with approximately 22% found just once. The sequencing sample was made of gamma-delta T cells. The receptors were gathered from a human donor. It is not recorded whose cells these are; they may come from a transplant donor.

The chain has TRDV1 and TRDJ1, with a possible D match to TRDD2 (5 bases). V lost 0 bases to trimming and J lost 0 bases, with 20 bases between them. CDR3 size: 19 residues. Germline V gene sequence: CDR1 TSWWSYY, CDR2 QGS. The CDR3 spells CALGELRFPVRTYTDKLIF. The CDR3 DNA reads TGTGCTCTTGGGGAACTTCGCTTCCCAGTCCGTACATACACCGATAAACTCATCTTT.

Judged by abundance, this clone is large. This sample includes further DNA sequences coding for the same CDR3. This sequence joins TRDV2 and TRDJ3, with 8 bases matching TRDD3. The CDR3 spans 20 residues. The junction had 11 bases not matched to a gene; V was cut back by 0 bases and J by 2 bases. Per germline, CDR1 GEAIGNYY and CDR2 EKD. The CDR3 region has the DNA TGTGCCTGTGACACCGGTGCTACTTCTGGGGGACCCTGGGACACCCGACAGATGTTTTTC. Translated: CACDTGATSGGPWDTRQMFF.

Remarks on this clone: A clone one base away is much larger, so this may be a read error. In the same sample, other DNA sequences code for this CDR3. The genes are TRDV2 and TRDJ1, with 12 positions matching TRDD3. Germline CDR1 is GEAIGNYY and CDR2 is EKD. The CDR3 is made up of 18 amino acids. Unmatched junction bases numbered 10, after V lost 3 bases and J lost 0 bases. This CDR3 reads CACDLRRLGDTDTDKLIF. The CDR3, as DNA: TGTGCCTGTGACCTAAGAAGGCTGGGGGATACGGACACCGATAAACTCATCTTT.